This TCR beta chain was obtained from a study of shared T cell receptors in the human thymus. The table came from immunoSEQ multiplex PCR; TCRdb's copy has only in-frame clones and leaves some out. The sample has some 660,000 clones, around 87% seen once; the top ten hold roughly 0.0086%. Germline trimming cut 6 bases from V and 5 bases from J; bases unmatched to any gene: 17. Germline V gene sequence: CDR1 MDHEN, CDR2 SYDVKM. This CDR3 contains 20 residues. This same sample was also part of a study on human thymus T cells. From that study: The thymus tissue came from resections taken during corrective heart surgery. V and J genes seemed to be used with bias in thymic and blood repertoires. In unrelated individuals, thymic repertoires overlapped highly, according to related research.

This chain joins TRBV28 and TRBJ2-2; 14 bases are a match to TRBD2. The sample consisted of thymocytes. The sequence derives from a boy younger than two with a congenital heart defect. The chain's CDR3 is CASSRDGTSGGRTITGELFF. The CDR3 DNA reads as TGTGCCAGCAGCAGGGATGGGACTAGCGGGGGACGAACAATAACCGGGGAGCTGTTTTTT.